This T cell receptor (beta chain) originates from a study of cytomegalovirus exposure and HLA in healthy donors. Points from the study as a whole: For cytomegalovirus status, the classifier reportedly gave diagnoses with high specificity and sensitivity. Across donors, most TCRs were seen rarely, yet some public ones were widespread. The study designated over 150 TCR beta chains cytomegalovirus-associated.

It was the approximately 130-subject validation cohort, separate from the approximately 700-subject first cohort, to which the donors belonged. Clones were read by immunoSEQ multiplex PCR, and TCRdb kept only the in-frame ones, dropping some. The sample shows 45,000 to 65,000 clones, approximately 89% of them seen only once. With respect to this clone: What it binds is unknown.

Sequencing used PBMCs. This receptor was taken from a woman between 18 and 30 years old in good health and CMV-seropositive.

The CDR3 DNA is TGTGCCAGCAGTGAAGGGAACTGGGGCACTGCTTTTCCCGATACGCAGTATTTT. Protein: CASSEGNWGTAFPDTQYF. The chain combines TRBV6-1 with TRBJ2-3; tentative D call: TRBD1 (5 bases). Trimming removed 1 base from V and 6 bases from J, with 23 bases in between. Germline V lookup: CDR1 MNHNS, CDR2 SASEGT. The CDR3 runs to 18 residues.